This is a list of T cell receptor beta chains from one sample in a study of blood T cell repertoires in COVID-19. Method: immunoSEQ multiplex PCR; TCRdb's copy keeps in-frame clones and lacks some. The table lists roughly 280,000 clones, roughly nine tenths of them singletons. The sample was peripheral blood. The receptor set was obtained from a man aged 18 to 29 with active or convalescent COVID-19. Both conserved end residues are part of each CDR3. A D gene is named only where the DNA matches it firmly. The size entry is marked missing in some rows and otherwise reads once, few, many or a size class.

clone_size: -; v_call: TRBV15; d_call: -; j_call: TRBJ2-7; cdr3_nt: TGTGCCACCAGCAGAGACCTGGGGGGGCTGAAGTCCTACGAGCAGTACTTC; cdr3_aa: CATSRDLGGLKSYEQYF
clone_size: -; v_call: TRBV5-5; d_call: TRBD1; j_call: TRBJ2-3; cdr3_nt: TGTGCCAGCAGCTTGACTGTCACAGGGGTCCCAGATACGCAGTATTTT; cdr3_aa: CASSLTVTGVPDTQYF
clone_size: -; v_call: TRBV3-1/TRBV3-2; d_call: TRBD2; j_call: TRBJ2-5; cdr3_nt: TGTGCCAGCCAGACTAGCGTACAAGAGACCCAGTACTTC; cdr3_aa: CASQTSVQETQYF
clone_size: once; v_call: TRBV27; d_call: -; j_call: TRBJ1-5; cdr3_nt: TGTGCCAGCAGTTTATCTCGGGGGGGCAATCAGCCCCAGCATTTT; cdr3_aa: CASSLSRGGNQPQHF
clone_size: once; v_call: TRBV6-5; d_call: TRBD1; j_call: TRBJ2-7; cdr3_nt: TGTGCCAGCAGTTACTCGGGACAGGGTATAGACGAGCAGTACTTC; cdr3_aa: CASSYSGQGIDEQYF
clone_size: -; v_call: TRBV15; d_call: TRBD1; j_call: TRBJ1-1; cdr3_nt: TGTGCCACCAGCAGAGATCCGAGGGGACAGGGTGGTACCGAAGCTTTCTTT; cdr3_aa: CATSRDPRGQGGTEAFF
clone_size: -; v_call: TRBV13; d_call: TRBD1; j_call: TRBJ2-1; cdr3_nt: TGTGCCAGCAGCTTAGGGGGGACAGAAGGCAATGAGCAGTTCTTC; cdr3_aa: CASSLGGTEGNEQFF
clone_size: -; v_call: TRBV28; d_call: -; j_call: TRBJ1-4; cdr3_nt: TGTGCCAGCAGTTTGTCGGAGTCTAATGAAAAACTGTTTTTT; cdr3_aa: CASSLSESNEKLFF
clone_size: many; v_call: TRBV27; d_call: TRBD1; j_call: TRBJ2-7; cdr3_nt: TGTGCCAGCAGTTTATACGGGACAGGGGAAACCTACGAGCAGTACTTC; cdr3_aa: CASSLYGTGETYEQYF
clone_size: -; v_call: TRBV5-5; d_call: -; j_call: TRBJ2-2; cdr3_nt: TGTGCCAGCAGCTCTAGTACCGGGGAGCTGTTTTTT; cdr3_aa: CASSSSTGELFF
clone_size: -; v_call: TRBV2; d_call: -; j_call: TRBJ1-5; cdr3_nt: TGTGCCAGCAGTGAAGGGCAGTATAGCAATCAGCCCCAGCATTTT; cdr3_aa: CASSEGQYSNQPQHF